These T cell receptor beta chains were read from a single sample in a study of blood T cell repertoires in COVID-19. TCRdb's copy holds only in-frame clones and misses some; the assay was immunoSEQ multiplex PCR. The data hold about 52,000 clones, with roughly 87% observed a single time. Sequenced material: peripheral blood. These receptors all stem from a human donor in a cohort sampled during active COVID-19. Each CDR3 is given with its conserved first and last residue. A D gene is named only where the DNA matches it firmly. The size entry is marked missing in some rows and otherwise reads once, few, many or a size class.

cdr3_aa: CASSFGWSTGELFF; cdr3_nt: TGCGCCAGCAGCTTCGGGTGGAGCACCGGGGAGCTGTTTTTT; j_call: TRBJ2-2; d_call: -; v_call: TRBV5-1; clone_size: -; cdr3_length: 14
cdr3_aa: CSVRTGGVNEAFF; cdr3_nt: TGCAGCGTGCGTACAGGGGGTGTGAATGAAGCTTTCTTT; j_call: TRBJ1-1; d_call: TRBD1; v_call: TRBV29-1; clone_size: -; cdr3_length: 13
cdr3_aa: CASSGGTSGTGELFF; cdr3_nt: TGTGCCAGCAGCGGCGGGACTAGCGGTACCGGGGAGCTGTTTTTT; j_call: TRBJ2-2; d_call: TRBD2; v_call: TRBV9; clone_size: -; cdr3_length: 15
cdr3_aa: CATSLTASTGELFF; cdr3_nt: TGTGCCACCAGCCTGACTGCTAGCACCGGGGAGCTGTTTTTT; j_call: TRBJ2-2; d_call: -; v_call: TRBV24-1; clone_size: -; cdr3_length: 14
cdr3_aa: CASSPPTGRGNTIYF; cdr3_nt: TGTGCCAGCTCACCACCAACAGGGCGCGGAAACACCATATATTTT; j_call: TRBJ1-3; d_call: -; v_call: TRBV18; clone_size: -; cdr3_length: 15
cdr3_aa: CASSASYPYSGNTIYF; cdr3_nt: TGTGCCAGCAGCGCGTCCTACCCTTACTCTGGAAACACCATATATTTT; j_call: TRBJ1-3; d_call: -; v_call: TRBV9; clone_size: few; cdr3_length: 16
cdr3_aa: CASRHASRSSYEQYF; cdr3_nt: TGCGCCAGCAGGCACGCCTCGCGGAGCTCCTACGAGCAGTACTTC; j_call: TRBJ2-7; d_call: -; v_call: TRBV5-1; clone_size: -; cdr3_length: 15
cdr3_aa: CASSMDRVSNEKLFF; cdr3_nt: TGTGCCAGCAGCATGGACAGGGTTTCTAATGAAAAACTGTTTTTT; j_call: TRBJ1-4; d_call: TRBD1; v_call: TRBV14; clone_size: -; cdr3_length: 15
cdr3_aa: CASSFSGTQSEKLFF; cdr3_nt: TGCGCCAGCAGCTTCTCCGGGACACAGAGTGAAAAACTGTTTTTT; j_call: TRBJ1-4; d_call: -; v_call: TRBV5-1; clone_size: -; cdr3_length: 15
cdr3_aa: CATLIEQGVTEAFF; cdr3_nt: TGTGCCACACTAATAGAACAGGGGGTCACTGAAGCTTTCTTT; j_call: TRBJ1-1; d_call: TRBD1; v_call: TRBV2; clone_size: -; cdr3_length: 14
cdr3_aa: CAITNRQGGYTF; cdr3_nt: TGTGCCATCACGAACCGACAGGGAGGCTACACCTTC; j_call: TRBJ1-2; d_call: TRBD1; v_call: TRBV28; clone_size: once; cdr3_length: 12
cdr3_aa: CASSVSGVTYEQYF; cdr3_nt: TGTGCCAGCAGCGTATCGGGAGTAACCTACGAGCAGTACTTC; j_call: TRBJ2-7; d_call: -; v_call: TRBV9; clone_size: -; cdr3_length: 14
cdr3_aa: CASSAPGLPLEQYF; cdr3_nt: TGTGCCAGCAGTGCTCCGGGACTACCTCTCGAGCAGTACTTC; j_call: TRBJ2-7; d_call: TRBD2; v_call: TRBV2; clone_size: -; cdr3_length: 14
cdr3_aa: CASSLETGAYEQYF; cdr3_nt: TGCGCCAGCAGCTTGGAGACAGGGGCCTACGAGCAGTACTTC; j_call: TRBJ2-7; d_call: TRBD1; v_call: TRBV5-1; clone_size: -; cdr3_length: 14
cdr3_aa: CASSRVRGANVLTF; cdr3_nt: TGTGCCAGCAGCAGGGTGAGGGGGGCCAACGTCCTGACTTTC; j_call: TRBJ2-6; d_call: -; v_call: TRBV6-5; clone_size: -; cdr3_length: 14
cdr3_aa: CAINRLVGETQYF; cdr3_nt: TGTGCCATCAACCGACTAGTGGGGGAGACCCAGTACTTC; j_call: TRBJ2-5; d_call: -; v_call: TRBV10-3; clone_size: -; cdr3_length: 13
cdr3_aa: CASSLSAGEAFF; cdr3_nt: TGTGCCAGCAGCCTGTCAGCGGGTGAAGCTTTCTTT; j_call: TRBJ1-1; d_call: -; v_call: TRBV11-2; clone_size: -; cdr3_length: 12
cdr3_aa: CASSEYKQGGGELFF; cdr3_nt: TGTGCCAGCAGCGAATATAAACAGGGTGGCGGGGAGCTGTTTTTT; j_call: TRBJ2-2; d_call: -; v_call: TRBV5-8; clone_size: -; cdr3_length: 15
cdr3_aa: CASRQGGGYEQYF; cdr3_nt: TGTGCCAGCAGGCAAGGGGGCGGGTACGAGCAGTACTTC; j_call: TRBJ2-7; d_call: TRBD1; v_call: TRBV6-5; clone_size: -; cdr3_length: 13
cdr3_aa: CASRPTTSRELFF; cdr3_nt: TGTGCCAGCAGGCCGACTACTTCCAGGGAGCTGTTTTTT; j_call: TRBJ2-2; d_call: -; v_call: TRBV6-5; clone_size: -; cdr3_length: 13
cdr3_aa: CATSRDPVNTEAFF; cdr3_nt: TGTGCCACCAGCAGAGATCCCGTGAACACTGAAGCTTTCTTT; j_call: TRBJ1-1; d_call: -; v_call: TRBV15; clone_size: -; cdr3_length: 14
cdr3_aa: CASSFNRGLDTQYF; cdr3_nt: TGTGCCAGCAGCTTTAACAGGGGGCTTGATACGCAGTATTTT; j_call: TRBJ2-3; d_call: TRBD1; v_call: TRBV11-1; clone_size: -; cdr3_length: 14
cdr3_aa: CASSEGSTGDEQYF; cdr3_nt: TGTGCCAGCAGTGAAGGATCCACAGGGGACGAGCAGTACTTC; j_call: TRBJ2-7; d_call: TRBD1; v_call: TRBV6-1; clone_size: -; cdr3_length: 14
cdr3_aa: CASSLGEGANTGELFF; cdr3_nt: TGTGCCAGCAGCTTAGGTGAAGGGGCGAACACCGGGGAGCTGTTTTTT; j_call: TRBJ2-2; d_call: -; v_call: TRBV11-2; clone_size: -; cdr3_length: 16
cdr3_aa: CASSRRSYGYTF; cdr3_nt: TGTGCCAGCAGTAGACGGAGCTATGGCTACACCTTC; j_call: TRBJ1-2; d_call: -; v_call: TRBV12-3/TRBV12-4; clone_size: -; cdr3_length: 12
cdr3_aa: CASSLEWTGTGELFF; cdr3_nt: TGTGCCAGCAGCTTAGAATGGACAGGGACCGGGGAGCTGTTTTTT; j_call: TRBJ2-2; d_call: TRBD1; v_call: TRBV11-3; clone_size: -; cdr3_length: 15
cdr3_aa: CASTPAGTGNLGELFF; cdr3_nt: TGTGCCAGCACCCCCGCCGGGACAGGGAATTTGGGGGAGCTGTTTTTT; j_call: TRBJ2-2; d_call: TRBD1; v_call: TRBV28; clone_size: -; cdr3_length: 16
cdr3_aa: CASSTGQGTDTQYF; cdr3_nt: TGCGCCAGCAGCACTGGACAGGGGACAGATACGCAGTATTTT; j_call: TRBJ2-3; d_call: TRBD1; v_call: TRBV5-1; clone_size: -; cdr3_length: 14
cdr3_aa: CASSQDIQVYGYTF; cdr3_nt: TGTGCCAGCAGCCAAGATATCCAGGTCTATGGCTACACCTTC; j_call: TRBJ1-2; d_call: -; v_call: TRBV4-2; clone_size: -; cdr3_length: 14
cdr3_aa: CATSDLQGTGIPSYNEQFF; cdr3_nt: TGTGCCACCAGTGATTTGCAAGGGACAGGGATACCCTCCTACAATGAGCAGTTCTTC; j_call: TRBJ2-1; d_call: TRBD1; v_call: TRBV24-1; clone_size: -; cdr3_length: 19
cdr3_aa: CASSLQGTEAFF; cdr3_nt: TGTGCCAGCAGCCTCCAGGGCACTGAAGCTTTCTTT; j_call: TRBJ1-1; d_call: -; v_call: TRBV14; clone_size: -; cdr3_length: 12
cdr3_aa: CASSLGGGGNQPQHF; cdr3_nt: TGTGCCAGCAGCTTAGGAGGGGGGGGCAATCAGCCCCAGCATTTT; j_call: TRBJ1-5; d_call: -; v_call: TRBV7-9; clone_size: few; cdr3_length: 15
cdr3_aa: CASSFLAGASYEQYF; cdr3_nt: TGCGCCAGCAGCTTTCTAGCGGGAGCCTCCTACGAGCAGTACTTC; j_call: TRBJ2-7; d_call: TRBD2; v_call: TRBV5-1; clone_size: -; cdr3_length: 15
cdr3_aa: CASSSYSGRAYEQYF; cdr3_nt: TGCGCCAGCAGCTCATATAGCGGGAGGGCCTACGAGCAGTACTTC; j_call: TRBJ2-7; d_call: TRBD2; v_call: TRBV5-1; clone_size: -; cdr3_length: 15
cdr3_aa: CASSPVGQVYGYTF; cdr3_nt: TGTGCCAGCTCACCGGTGGGACAGGTCTATGGCTACACCTTC; j_call: TRBJ1-2; d_call: TRBD1; v_call: TRBV18; clone_size: -; cdr3_length: 14
cdr3_aa: CASRAQGSFDEQYF; cdr3_nt: TGTGCCAGCAGGGCCCAGGGATCGTTCGACGAGCAGTACTTC; j_call: TRBJ2-7; d_call: -; v_call: TRBV28; clone_size: few; cdr3_length: 14
cdr3_aa: CASSQDGRGNYEQYF; cdr3_nt: TGTGCCAGCAGCCAAGATGGCAGGGGGAACTACGAGCAGTACTTC; j_call: TRBJ2-7; d_call: TRBD1; v_call: TRBV3-1/TRBV3-2; clone_size: -; cdr3_length: 15
cdr3_aa: CASSEALQGQPQHF; cdr3_nt: TGTGCCAGCAGTGAAGCGCTTCAGGGCCAGCCCCAGCATTTT; j_call: TRBJ1-5; d_call: -; v_call: TRBV6-1; clone_size: -; cdr3_length: 14
cdr3_aa: CAWRGQPNSPLHF; cdr3_nt: TGTGCCTGGAGGGGACAGCCAAATTCACCCCTCCACTTT; j_call: TRBJ1-6; d_call: TRBD1; v_call: TRBV30; clone_size: -; cdr3_length: 13
cdr3_aa: CASSESNRGSYEQYF; cdr3_nt: TGTGCCAGCAGTGAATCCAACAGGGGATCCTACGAGCAGTACTTC; j_call: TRBJ2-7; d_call: TRBD1; v_call: TRBV25-1; clone_size: -; cdr3_length: 15
cdr3_aa: CASSLVQIQYF; cdr3_nt: TGTGCCAGCAGCTTAGTCCAGATTCAGTACTTC; j_call: TRBJ2-7; d_call: -; v_call: TRBV7-2; clone_size: -; cdr3_length: 11